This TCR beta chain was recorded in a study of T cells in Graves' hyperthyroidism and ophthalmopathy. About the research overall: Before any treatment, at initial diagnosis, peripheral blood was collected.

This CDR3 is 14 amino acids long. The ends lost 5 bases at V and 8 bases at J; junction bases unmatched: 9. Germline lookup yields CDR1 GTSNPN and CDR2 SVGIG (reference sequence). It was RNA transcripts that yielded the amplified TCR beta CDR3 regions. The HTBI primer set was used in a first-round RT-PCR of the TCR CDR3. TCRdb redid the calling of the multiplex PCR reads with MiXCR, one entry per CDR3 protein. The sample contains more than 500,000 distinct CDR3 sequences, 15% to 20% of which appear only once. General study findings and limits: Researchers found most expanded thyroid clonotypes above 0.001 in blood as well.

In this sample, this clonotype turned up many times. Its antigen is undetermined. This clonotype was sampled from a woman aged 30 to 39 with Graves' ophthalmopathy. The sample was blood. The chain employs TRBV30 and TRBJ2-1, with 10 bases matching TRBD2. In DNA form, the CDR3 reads TGTGCCTGGTCTCTAGCGGGAGCCAGGGATGAGCAGTTCTTC. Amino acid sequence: CAWSLAGARDEQFF.